This T cell receptor beta chain is drawn from a study of graft-versus-host responses after intestinal transplantation. On the study more broadly: Transplantation in recipients was multivisceral, liver-intestinal, or isolated intestinal.

Per germline, CDR1 LNHDA and CDR2 SQIVND (reference sequence). Trimming pared 4 bases from V and 3 bases from J, leaving 10 bases between. The CDR3 has 13 amino acids. About this clone itself: Its antigen is undetermined.

Using immunoSEQ multiplex PCR, the repertoire was profiled, and TCRdb retains in-frame clones only, with some absent. Of 80,000 to 100,000 clones in the sample, approximately 90% were seen once. Notes on the study in general: Among circulating GvH clones, peak levels were associated with early post-transplant declines in HvG clones.

The TCR originated in a human donor who received an intestinal transplant. The sample was unstimulated CD4+ T cells sorted from spleen or lymph node cells, taken before intestinal transplant. The chain links TRBV19 to TRBJ2-7, with TRBD1 as a possible D gene (5 bases). CDR3 protein: CASSKTVLYEQYF. The CDR3 nucleotides are TGTGCCAGTAGTAAGACAGTCCTCTACGAGCAGTACTTC.